This T cell receptor (beta chain) was sequenced for a study of CD8 T cells in Susac syndrome. Study-level points and caveats: Peak Susac CD8+ clonal expansion was seen in TEMRA cells and active patients.

This clonotype appeared a single time. Its antigen is not known. Blood CD8+ and CD4+ T cells underwent high-throughput TCR beta sequencing. With random hexamers, roughly 0.45 to 1 ug RNA was reverse transcribed. With immunoSEQ multiplex PCR, TCR beta CDR3 was amplified across 54 Vbeta and 13 Jbeta. Using its own MiXCR run on the immunoSEQ multiplex PCR reads, TCRdb lists one record per CDR3 protein. The sample has 80,000 to 95,000 distinct CDR3 sequences, 94% seen once. V shed 4 bases and J shed 9 bases, with 15 bases lying between them. The CDR3 contains 13 residues. Germline V CDR1 and CDR2: PRHDT, FYEKMQ (reference sequence).

The receptor was isolated from a human donor with Susac syndrome. What was sequenced was CD8+ T cells from PBMCs. The chain links TRBV13 to TRBJ2-5; either TRBD1 or TRBD2 may supply D (5 bases each). The CDR3 DNA reads as TGTGCCAGCAGCTCGGCTACCGGGGCCCCCCAGTACTTC. Translation gives CASSSATGAPQYF. Filled out from reference TRBV13 and TRBJ2-5, the complete variable domain reads AAGVIQSPRHLIKEKRETATLKCYPIPRHDTVYWYQQGPGQDPQFLISFYEKMQSDKGSIPDRFSAQQFSDYHSELNMSSLELGDSALYFCASSSATGAPQYFGPGTRLLVL.